The rows below give T cell receptor beta chains drawn from one sample of a study of T cell responses to AZD1222 COVID-19 vaccine. Using immunoSEQ multiplex PCR, the repertoire was profiled, and TCRdb retains in-frame clones only, with some absent. Of about 110,000 clones in the sample, approximately 91% were seen once. Sequencing used peripheral blood, obtained on day 0 of AZD1222 vaccination. The origin of the receptors is an adult in good health. The CDR3 runs from the conserved cysteine through the conserved F or W. Each record gives: V gene, clone size, J gene, D gene, CDR3 DNA, CDR3 protein. A D gene is named only where the DNA matches it firmly. Clone size is stated in some rows and not others, as once, few, many or a class when expanded.

V: TRBV10-3
size: -
J: TRBJ2-7
D: TRBD2
DNA: TGTGCCATCAGCGGACTAGCGGACAGCTCCTACGAGCAGTACTTC
CDR3: CAISGLADSSYEQYF

V: TRBV7-5
size: once
J: TRBJ1-1
D: -
DNA: TGTGTCAGAAGCCCCGGGGAGGGGAGCAATCGTTCGAACACTGAAGCTTTCTTT
CDR3: CVRSPGEGSNRSNTEAFF

V: TRBV6-5
size: -
J: TRBJ1-1
D: -
DNA: TGTGCCAGCTTCTCAGGGCCGTCGAGTTCAGCTTTCTTT
CDR3: CASFSGPSSSAFF

V: TRBV5-6
size: -
J: TRBJ1-3
D: -
DNA: TGTGCCAGCAGCTTGGACAGCAGGTACACCATATATTTT
CDR3: CASSLDSRYTIYF

V: TRBV28
size: -
J: TRBJ1-4
D: -
DNA: TGTGCCAGCAGCAGCGGCGGACAGAGTAATGAAAAACTGTTTTTT
CDR3: CASSSGGQSNEKLFF

V: TRBV2
size: -
J: TRBJ2-7
D: TRBD1
DNA: TGTGCCAGCAGTGGGGGGGACAGGTCCCTCGGGGAGCAGTACTTC
CDR3: CASSGGDRSLGEQYF

V: TRBV27
size: -
J: TRBJ1-2
D: -
DNA: TGTGCCAGCAGTTCTCAGGGAACCTATGGCTACACCTTC
CDR3: CASSSQGTYGYTF

V: TRBV12-3/TRBV12-4
size: -
J: TRBJ2-1
D: -
DNA: TGTGCCAGCAGTTTGAGGGTGGGGGGTGAGCAGTTCTTC
CDR3: CASSLRVGGEQFF

V: TRBV9
size: -
J: TRBJ2-2
D: -
DNA: TGTGCCAGCAGCGTTTGGCAGACCGGAACCGGGGAGCTGTTTTTT
CDR3: CASSVWQTGTGELFF

V: TRBV19
size: -
J: TRBJ2-3
D: -
DNA: TGTGCCAGTAGCCTCATACCAGATACGCAGTATTTT
CDR3: CASSLIPDTQYF

V: TRBV3-1/TRBV3-2
size: -
J: TRBJ1-4
D: -
DNA: TGTGCCAGCAGCCAATCCGGCAGCCTTAATGAAAAACTGTTTTTT
CDR3: CASSQSGSLNEKLFF

V: TRBV28
size: -
J: TRBJ2-2
D: -
DNA: TGTGCCAGCAGTTACGGGGGGTTCGGGACAGTGAACACCGGGGAGCTGTTTTTT
CDR3: CASSYGGFGTVNTGELFF

V: TRBV27
size: -
J: TRBJ2-1
D: TRBD2
DNA: TGTGCCAGCAGTTTCTGGACTAGTCCCAATGAGCAGTTCTTC
CDR3: CASSFWTSPNEQFF

V: TRBV5-1
size: -
J: TRBJ1-1
D: -
DNA: TGCGCCAGCAGCTACGGATCGCGTAACACTGAAGCTTTCTTT
CDR3: CASSYGSRNTEAFF

V: TRBV7-9
size: -
J: TRBJ1-1
D: TRBD1
DNA: TGTGCCAGCAGCATACCGGGACAGGGGACTCTCACTGAAGCTTTCTTT
CDR3: CASSIPGQGTLTEAFF

V: TRBV6-5
size: -
J: TRBJ1-5
D: -
DNA: TGTGCCAGCAGGAGGACTGGCGGGGGCAATCAGCCCCAGCATTTT
CDR3: CASRRTGGGNQPQHF

V: TRBV29-1
size: -
J: TRBJ1-2
D: -
DNA: TGCAGCGCATCCCGCGGGGGGGACTATGGCTACACCTTC
CDR3: CSASRGGDYGYTF

V: TRBV27
size: -
J: TRBJ2-7
D: -
DNA: TGTGCCAGCAGTTCGGTGGGCTTGAGCTCCTACGAGCAGTACTTC
CDR3: CASSSVGLSSYEQYF

V: TRBV30
size: -
J: TRBJ2-5
D: -
DNA: TGTGCCTGGAGTTCGTCTGCCCGGGGGACCCAGTACTTC
CDR3: CAWSSSARGTQYF

V: TRBV5-6
size: -
J: TRBJ1-6
D: -
DNA: TGTGCCAGCAGCCTTTCGACCTCGACCCTCCACTTT
CDR3: CASSLSTSTLHF

V: TRBV5-1
size: -
J: TRBJ1-4
D: -
DNA: TGCGCCAGCAGCCAGTGGGGGAATAATGAAAAACTGTTTTTT
CDR3: CASSQWGNNEKLFF

V: TRBV11-3
size: -
J: TRBJ1-3
D: -
DNA: TGTGCCAGCAGCTTGGGGCAAAACACCATATATTTT
CDR3: CASSLGQNTIYF

V: TRBV5-1
size: -
J: TRBJ1-1
D: -
DNA: TGCGCCAGCAGTCAGACGCAGTTGGGGACCGCTTTCTTT
CDR3: CASSQTQLGTAFF

V: TRBV12-2
size: -
J: TRBJ1-1
D: -
DNA: TGTGCAAGTCGCCTCCGGGACAGGGGGTATACTGAAGCTTTCTTT
CDR3: CASRLRDRGYTEAFF

V: TRBV5-4
size: -
J: TRBJ1-1
D: -
DNA: TGTGCCAGCAGCTTGGGAGGGGGGGCGGAAGCTTTCTTT
CDR3: CASSLGGGAEAFF

V: TRBV5-1
size: few
J: TRBJ2-7
D: -
DNA: TGCGCCAGCGGGGGGTCCAGCTCCTACGAGCAGTACTTC
CDR3: CASGGSSSYEQYF

V: TRBV5-6
size: -
J: TRBJ2-3
D: -
DNA: TGTGCCAGCAGCTTGAGGAGGTGGGATACGCAGTATTTT
CDR3: CASSLRRWDTQYF

V: TRBV9
size: -
J: TRBJ2-1
D: TRBD1
DNA: TGTGCCAGCACCACGAGGGGGCTATCCTACAATGAGCAGTTCTTC
CDR3: CASTTRGLSYNEQFF

V: TRBV7-2
size: -
J: TRBJ2-1
D: -
DNA: TGTGCCAGCAGCCCCCCGGGGTTGGATGAGCAGTTCTTC
CDR3: CASSPPGLDEQFF

V: TRBV7-9
size: -
J: TRBJ1-6
D: TRBD1
DNA: TGTGCCAGCAGCTTAGGGGGACAGGGAGATTCACCCCTCCACTTT
CDR3: CASSLGGQGDSPLHF

V: TRBV5-1
size: -
J: TRBJ1-5
D: TRBD1
DNA: TGCGCCAGCAGCTTAGGGGGCCTGGATCAGCCCCAGCATTTT
CDR3: CASSLGGLDQPQHF

V: TRBV6-4
size: -
J: TRBJ2-3
D: -
DNA: TGTGCCAGCAGCCTCGAGCTACACCTGGGCACAGATACGCAGTATTTT
CDR3: CASSLELHLGTDTQYF

V: TRBV2
size: -
J: TRBJ2-5
D: -
DNA: TGTGCCAGCAGTGACAGTTTAGGGTGGGCCCAAGAGGAGGAGACCCAGTACTTC
CDR3: CASSDSLGWAQEEETQYF

V: TRBV2
size: few
J: TRBJ1-2
D: -
DNA: TGTGCCAGCATGGCGACAGTGGTCTATGGCTACACCTTC
CDR3: CASMATVVYGYTF